This T cell receptor (beta chain) is drawn from a study of post-analysis software for immune sequencing data. Sequencing libraries made from TCR beta cDNA carried unique molecular identifiers. One entry per CDR3 protein results from TCRdb running MiXCR on the PCR reads. The sample carries some 800,000 distinct CDR3 sequences, around 42% recorded once. This clonotype came up once. Its specificity is unknown. General study findings and limits: There were roughly 5 TRBV segments more frequent in patients than controls, and TRBV5-6, TRBV5-1 and TRBV20-1 were among them.

Germline CDR1 reads SEHNR; CDR2 reads FQNEAQ (reference sequence). V gave up 4 bases and J gave up 8 bases, with 14 bases separating them. There are 13 residues in the CDR3. This TCR was recovered from a girl aged 5 to 17 with multiple sclerosis. The chain carries TRBV7-9 and TRBJ1-1, with TRBD1 as a possible D gene (6 bases). The specimen sequenced was blood. The CDR3 loop is CASSWGGLPEAFF. As DNA, the CDR3 is TGTGCCAGCAGCTGGGGGGGGCTACCCGAAGCTTTCTTT.